This T cell receptor beta chain stems from a study of blood T cell repertoires in COVID-19. In the study overall: The analysed material was cDNA or gDNA that came from T cells, B-cell-depleted T cells, or PBMCs.

The CDR3 loop spans 17 amino acids. The V and J ends lost 5 bases and 7 bases, in that order; junction bases with no gene match: 17. Germline loops: CDR1 MNHEY, CDR2 SMNVEV (reference sequence). Assay: immunoSEQ multiplex PCR; the TCRdb copy retains only in-frame clones and omits some. The sample includes about 220,000 clones, around 82% of them seen just once. The material sequenced was peripheral blood. This chain uses TRBV27 with TRBJ2-1; TRBD2 agrees at 7 bases. This sequence was found in a human donor in a cohort sampled during active COVID-19. The CDR3 here is CASSPRRRDYPRNEQFF. The CDR3 DNA follows: TGTGCCAGCAGTCCGCGTCGGAGGGACTACCCTCGGAATGAGCAGTTCTTC.